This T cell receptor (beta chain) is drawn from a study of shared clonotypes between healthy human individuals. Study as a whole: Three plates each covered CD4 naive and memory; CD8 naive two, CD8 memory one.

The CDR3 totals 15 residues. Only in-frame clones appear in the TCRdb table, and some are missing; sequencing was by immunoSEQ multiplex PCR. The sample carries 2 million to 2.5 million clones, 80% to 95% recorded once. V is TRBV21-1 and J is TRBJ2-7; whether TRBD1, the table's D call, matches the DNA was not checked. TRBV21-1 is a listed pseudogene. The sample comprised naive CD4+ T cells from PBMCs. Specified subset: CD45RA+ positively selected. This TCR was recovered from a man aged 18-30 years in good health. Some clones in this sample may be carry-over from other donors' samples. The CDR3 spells CASSNLGQGKYEQYF. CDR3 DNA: TGTGCCAGCAGCAATCTCGGACAGGGGAAGTACGAGCAGTACTTC.